This T cell receptor (beta chain) was retrieved from a study of T cell changes during pregnancy in multiple sclerosis. The CDR3 extends over 12 amino acids. Trimming cost V 3 bases and J 6 bases, with 9 bases left between them. CDR1 SGHNT and CDR2 YENEEA come from the germline V gene. Using immunoSEQ multiplex PCR, the repertoire was profiled, and TCRdb retains in-frame clones only, with some absent. The top ten clones hold roughly 9.5% of a sample with 55,000 to 80,000 clones, almost 90% of them seen once. The chain is built from TRBV11-3 and TRBJ2-7, with D possibly matching TRBD2 (6 bases). Sequenced material: peripheral blood, taken after pregnancy. This receptor was taken from a female donor in good health, enrolled as a control in a pregnancy study. In DNA, the CDR3 is TGTGCCAGCAGCTTGGACGGGGGCGAGCAGTACTTC. Protein: CASSLDGGEQYF.